A selection of T cell receptor beta chains follows, all from one sample in a study of control samples from healthy donors and cancer patients. The table came from immunoSEQ multiplex PCR; TCRdb's copy has only in-frame clones and leaves some out. The repertoire holds roughly 95,000 clones, with 85% to 90% as singletons. Sequencing was performed on blood. The receptors were sampled from a man under 40 in good health. Each CDR3 is given with its conserved first and last residue. D genes are given only for firm matches. Size tells how often a clone was seen (once, few, many) or the class of an expanded clone, and some rows leave it out.

D,V,J,size,CDR3,DNA
NA,TRBV7-9,TRBJ1-5,few,CASSLGLNQPQHF,TGTGCCAGCAGCTTGGGCCTCAATCAGCCCCAGCATTTT
NA,TRBV5-1,TRBJ2-7,once,CASSLAGRQGIGEQYF,TGCGCCAGCAGCTTGGCCGGGAGACAGGGAATTGGGGAGCAGTACTTC
NA,TRBV29-1,TRBJ1-1,NA,CSLRRLTNTEAFF,TGCAGTTTAAGGCGGCTCACGAACACTGAAGCTTTCTTT
NA,TRBV11-2,TRBJ1-2,NA,CASSLGRNFHGYTF,TGTGCCAGCAGCTTAGGACGGAACTTCCATGGCTACACCTTC
NA,TRBV24-1,TRBJ2-5,NA,CATSDLAEETQYF,TGTGCCACCAGTGATTTGGCAGAGGAGACCCAGTACTTC
TRBD2,TRBV5-1,TRBJ2-7,NA,CASSLIAGSSYEQYF,TGCGCCAGCAGCCTCATAGCGGGAAGCTCCTACGAGCAGTACTTC
NA,TRBV5-4,TRBJ1-1,NA,CASSIDGTEAFF,TGTGCCAGCAGCATCGACGGCACTGAAGCTTTCTTT
TRBD2,TRBV15,TRBJ2-1,NA,CATSRDSVTSGFNEQFF,TGTGCCACCAGCAGAGATTCGGTGACTAGCGGGTTCAATGAGCAGTTCTTC
NA,TRBV5-3,TRBJ1-5,NA,CARSVDVGNQPQHF,TGTGCCAGAAGCGTGGACGTTGGCAATCAGCCCCAGCATTTT
NA,TRBV19,TRBJ1-5,few,CASSIGTEFNQPQHF,TGTGCCAGTAGTATAGGTACAGAGTTCAATCAGCCCCAGCATTTT
TRBD2,TRBV4-1,TRBJ2-1,NA,CASSPIGDSGFYNEQFF,TGCGCCAGCAGCCCGATAGGGGATAGCGGGTTTTACAATGAGCAGTTCTTC
TRBD2,TRBV30,TRBJ2-5,NA,CAWSGGKTSGKETQYF,TGTGCCTGGAGTGGGGGGAAGACTAGCGGGAAAGAGACCCAGTACTTC
NA,TRBV28,TRBJ2-7,NA,CASSSGTHYEQYF,TGTGCCAGCAGCTCCGGGACACACTACGAGCAGTACTTC
NA,TRBV12-3/TRBV12-4,TRBJ2-1,once,CASSLIRYEQFF,TGTGCCAGCAGTTTAATCCGTTATGAGCAGTTCTTC
NA,TRBV6-2/TRBV6-3,TRBJ2-7,NA,CASSYSRWQGGEQYF,TGTGCCAGCAGTTACTCGAGATGGCAGGGGGGCGAGCAGTACTTC
TRBD1,TRBV30,TRBJ1-5,NA,CAWSAGGDQPQHF,TGTGCCTGGAGTGCAGGGGGGGATCAGCCCCAGCATTTT
NA,TRBV11-3,TRBJ1-2,NA,CAIGCIGFDYGYTF,TGTGCCATCGGGTGCATAGGGTTTGACTATGGCTACACCTTC
TRBD2,TRBV3-1/TRBV3-2,TRBJ2-5,NA,CASSQGLAGYQETQYF,TGTGCCAGCAGCCAAGGGCTAGCGGGGTACCAAGAGACCCAGTACTTC
NA,TRBV20-1,TRBJ2-4,NA,CSAQGEENQYF,TGCAGTGCACAGGGAGAGGAGAATCAGTACTTC
TRBD1,TRBV11-2,TRBJ1-1,many,CASSLTGTFQETSEAFF,TGTGCCAGCAGTTTGACAGGGACTTTTCAAGAGACCTCGGAAGCTTTCTTT
NA,TRBV5-1,TRBJ1-1,NA,CARGVLDQNTEAFF,TGCGCCAGGGGAGTACTGGACCAGAACACTGAAGCTTTCTTT
TRBD2,TRBV4-3,TRBJ2-1,NA,CASRRGLAGIYNEQFF,TGCGCCAGCAGGAGAGGACTAGCGGGTATCTACAATGAGCAGTTCTTC
NA,TRBV30,TRBJ2-3,NA,CAWSKDAGRTDTQYF,TGTGCCTGGAGCAAGGACGCAGGTCGCACAGATACGCAGTATTTT
NA,TRBV7-9,TRBJ2-5,NA,CASSLVGQGQETQYF,TGTGCCAGCAGCTTAGTGGGGCAGGGACAAGAGACCCAGTACTTC
TRBD2,TRBV19,TRBJ2-5,NA,CATKTGGRETQYF,TGTGCCACTAAAACGGGAGGGCGAGAGACCCAGTACTTC
NA,TRBV5-6,TRBJ2-5,NA,CASSLHLGETQYF,TGTGCCAGCAGCTTGCATCTGGGGGAGACCCAGTACTTC
NA,TRBV6-5,TRBJ2-7,NA,CASTRSGPYEQYF,TGTGCCAGCACGCGAAGTGGACCCTACGAGCAGTACTTC
TRBD1,TRBV11-2,TRBJ2-7,NA,CASSDVTGGFYEQYF,TGTGCCAGCTCAGATGTGACAGGGGGCTTCTACGAGCAGTACTTC
TRBD1,TRBV2,TRBJ2-2,NA,CASRTDRGRTGELFF,TGTGCCAGCAGAACAGACAGGGGTCGAACCGGGGAGCTGTTTTTT
TRBD2,TRBV7-9,TRBJ2-1,NA,CASSFGLAGGPSGEQFF,TGTGCCAGCAGCTTCGGACTAGCGGGAGGGCCGTCGGGTGAGCAGTTCTTC
TRBD2,TRBV15,TRBJ2-3,NA,CATSRGGLAVMGTQYF,TGTGCCACCAGCAGAGGGGGACTAGCGGTGATGGGTACGCAGTATTTT
NA,TRBV3-1/TRBV3-2,TRBJ2-3,NA,CASSRLERRDTQYF,TGTGCCAGCAGTAGACTGGAAAGACGGGATACGCAGTATTTT
NA,TRBV6-5,TRBJ1-6,NA,CASSYRANSPLHF,TGTGCCAGCAGTTACCGGGCTAATTCACCCCTCCACTTT
TRBD1,TRBV5-4,TRBJ1-1,once,CASRRQGNTEAFF,TGTGCCAGCAGACGACAGGGGAACACTGAAGCTTTCTTT
NA,TRBV7-9,TRBJ1-3,NA,CASSSTGNTIYF,TGTGCCAGCAGCTCGACTGGAAACACCATATATTTT
TRBD2,TRBV11-2,TRBJ2-1,NA,CASSLGASGGVNEQFF,TGTGCCAGCAGCTTAGGTGCTAGCGGGGGGGTTAATGAGCAGTTCTTC
NA,TRBV11-2,TRBJ2-1,once,CASSLVWGVAIPEQFF,TGTGCCAGCAGCTTAGTATGGGGAGTAGCGATCCCTGAGCAGTTCTTC
NA,TRBV7-6,TRBJ2-1,NA,CASSGDRYNEQFF,TGTGCCAGCAGCGGTGACAGATACAATGAGCAGTTCTTC
NA,TRBV5-1,TRBJ2-5,NA,CASSTEPARTQYF,TGCGCCAGCAGCACTGAACCAGCCAGGACCCAGTACTTC
NA,TRBV2,TRBJ1-5,NA,CASRAGVGGQPQHF,TGTGCCAGCAGGGCAGGGGTGGGGGGTCAGCCCCAGCATTTT
NA,TRBV19,TRBJ1-3,NA,CASSAGHSGNTIYF,TGTGCCAGTAGTGCGGGGCACTCTGGAAACACCATATATTTT
NA,TRBV10-2,TRBJ1-5,few,CASSESGGNQPQHF,TGCGCCAGCAGTGAGTCTGGGGGCAATCAGCCCCAGCATTTT
NA,TRBV24-1,TRBJ2-5,NA,CATSDRLYQETQYF,TGTGCCACCAGTGATCGGCTGTACCAAGAGACCCAGTACTTC
NA,TRBV5-6,TRBJ2-7,NA,CASSLVERAEQYF,TGTGCCAGCAGCTTGGTGGAACGCGCCGAGCAGTACTTC
NA,TRBV2,TRBJ2-7,NA,CASRVGGAYEQYF,TGTGCCAGCAGGGTTGGGGGCGCCTACGAGCAGTACTTC
NA,TRBV19,TRBJ2-7,NA,CASSTAGHYEQYF,TGTGCCAGTAGTACTGCCGGGCACTACGAGCAGTACTTC
NA,TRBV12-3/TRBV12-4,TRBJ1-1,NA,CASSFRPAAEAFF,TGTGCCAGCAGTTTTCGGCCGGCCGCTGAAGCTTTCTTT
NA,TRBV21-1,TRBJ2-3,NA,CASSKQQGYTDTQYF,TGTGCCAGCAGCAAACAACAGGGCTACACAGATACGCAGTATTTT
TRBD1,TRBV6-4,TRBJ2-7,NA,CASSPEDRGYKSLHEQYF,TGTGCCAGCAGTCCCGAAGACAGGGGCTATAAATCTCTCCACGAGCAGTACTTC
TRBD2,TRBV7-9,TRBJ2-7,NA,CASTTSGGSYEQYF,TGTGCCAGCACTACTAGCGGAGGTTCCTACGAGCAGTACTTC
TRBD2,TRBV28,TRBJ2-1,NA,CASSFTSGSKHEQFF,TGTGCCAGCAGTTTCACTAGCGGTAGTAAGCATGAGCAGTTCTTC
NA,TRBV7-3,TRBJ2-5,NA,CASSLLAGTQETQYF,TGTGCCAGCAGCCTCCTCGCGGGGACCCAAGAGACCCAGTACTTC
NA,TRBV6-5,TRBJ2-2,NA,CASTRSYTGELFF,TGTGCCAGCACCAGAAGTTACACCGGGGAGCTGTTTTTT
NA,TRBV11-3,TRBJ2-3,once,CASSPDVDTDTQYF,TGTGCCAGCAGCCCGGATGTGGACACAGATACGCAGTATTTT
TRBD2,TRBV6-1,TRBJ2-7,NA,CASSEGSSGAPYEQYF,TGTGCCAGCAGTGAAGGTTCTAGCGGGGCACCCTACGAGCAGTACTTC
NA,TRBV6-5,TRBJ1-1,NA,CASSYRGVGNTEAFF,TGTGCCAGCAGTTACAGAGGGGTGGGGAACACTGAAGCTTTCTTT
TRBD2,TRBV7-3,TRBJ2-7,few,CASGQGGLAGEQYF,TGTGCCAGCGGACAAGGAGGACTAGCGGGGGAGCAGTACTTC
NA,TRBV7-6,TRBJ2-4,NA,CASSPYGIAKNIQYF,TGTGCCAGCAGCCCATACGGGATTGCCAAAAACATTCAGTACTTC
NA,TRBV7-3,TRBJ2-2,NA,CASSLMNTGELFF,TGTGCCAGCAGCTTGATGAACACCGGGGAGCTGTTTTTT